The 8 T cell receptor beta chains below all came from one sample that was sequenced in a study of T cell responses to AZD1222 COVID-19 vaccine. TCRdb's copy holds only in-frame clones and misses some; the assay was immunoSEQ multiplex PCR. The sample gives approximately 30,000 clones, 80% to 95% of which show up once; approximately 8.2% is in the top ten. Here the sequenced sample was peripheral blood, taken 28 days after the second AZD1222 dose. The receptors shown here come from an adult who received the AZD1222 COVID-19 vaccine.

This clone was seen a handful of times. This rearrangement joins TRBV11-3 to TRBJ2-7; D is unclear. Trimming pared 5 bases from V and 6 bases from J, leaving 14 bases between. This CDR3 region has 13 residues. In germline, CDR1 is SGHNT, CDR2 YENEEA. The chain's CDR3 is CASSPRFIPEQYF. The CDR3 DNA sequence: TGTGCCAGCAGCCCTAGGTTCATACCCGAGCAGTACTTC. Based on the CDR3 plus reference TRBV11-3 and TRBJ2-7, the full variable domain is EAGVVQSPRYKIIEKKQPVAFWCNPISGHNTLYWYLQNLGQGPELLIRYENEEAVDDSQLPKDRFSAERLKGVDSTLKIQPAELGDSAVYLCASSPRFIPEQYFGPGTRLTVT.

This rearrangement joins TRBV28 to TRBJ2-7; D unresolved. Per the germline V gene, CDR1 is MDHEN and CDR2 is SYDVKM. V lost 7 bases and J lost 7, with 11 bases in between. This CDR3 region has 11 residues. The DNA of the CDR3 is TGTGCCAGCATCAGGTGGGGTGAGCAGTACTTC. Residues: CASIRWGEQYF.

The chain links TRBV4-1 to TRBJ2-7, with TRBD2 matching over 11 bases. The CDR3 length is 18 residues. After removal of 3 bases from V and 2 bases from J, the junction contained 12 bases not matched to a gene. CDR1 MGHRA and CDR2 YSYEKL come from the germline V gene. The chain's CDR3 is CASSQGRLAGGKTYEQYF. The CDR3 DNA reads as TGCGCCAGCAGCCAGGGAAGGCTAGCGGGAGGTAAAACCTACGAGCAGTACTTC.

The chain is built from TRBV7-9 and TRBJ2-3; no definite D call. Trimming cost V 3 bases and J 10 bases, with 11 bases left between them. This CDR3 is built from 12 residues. The V gene's germline CDR1 is SEHNR and CDR2 FQNEAQ (reference sequence). The CDR3 nucleotides read TGTGCCAGCAGCTTTCCTGGGGTTGCGCAGTATTTT. It encodes CASSFPGVAQYF.

The chain has TRBV6-4 and TRBJ2-1; D may correspond to TRBD1 or TRBD2 (5 bases each). The V gene's germline CDR1 is MRHNA and CDR2 SNTAGT. This CDR3 has 15 amino acids. Trimming left V 4 bases short and J 1 base short, with 11 bases between. CDR3 in amino acids: CASSAEGNSYNEQFF. As DNA, the CDR3 is TGTGCCAGCAGTGCTGAGGGGAATTCCTACAATGAGCAGTTCTTC.

V and J are TRBV6-5 and TRBJ2-7; D is perhaps TRBD1 or TRBD2 (5 bases each). The CDR3 has 13 amino acids. Germline assignment: CDR1 MNHEY and CDR2 SVGAGI. The V end was cut by 0 bases, the J end by 3 bases, with 6 bases between. CDR3 DNA sequence: TGTGCCAGCAGTTACTCGAGGGGCTACGAGCAGTACTTC. Encoded protein: CASSYSRGYEQYF.

The rearrangement joins TRBV7-3 to TRBJ1-6, with D possibly TRBD1 on 6 matching bases. This CDR3 has 15 residues. V lost 1 base to trimming and J lost 7 bases, with 11 bases between them. Per the germline V gene, CDR1 is SGHTA and CDR2 is FQGTGA. CDR3 in amino acids: CASSLSPGGNSPLHF. The DNA of the CDR3 is TGTGCCAGCAGCTTAAGTCCGGGGGGCAATTCACCCCTCCACTTT.

The V call is TRBV7-6, the J call TRBJ2-7; D not resolved. CDR1 SGHVS and CDR2 FNYEAQ come from the germline V gene. V was pared by 5 bases and J by 2 bases, with 10 bases between. This CDR3 spans 13 amino acids. The CDR3 DNA reads as TGTGCCAGCAGCGCCCACCAAACCTACGAGCAGTACTTC. Protein: CASSAHQTYEQYF. The variable domain in full, with the rest retrieved from reference TRBV7-6 and TRBJ2-7, is GAGVSQSPRYKVTKRGQDVALRCDPISGHVSLYWYRQALGQGPEFLTYFNYEAQQDKSGLPNDRFSAERPEGSISTLTIQRTEQRDSAMYRCASSAHQTYEQYFGPGTRLTVT.